This T cell receptor (beta chain) is drawn from a study of identical twins. In germline, CDR1 is KGHSY, CDR2 FQNENV. V was pared by 0 bases and J by 5 bases, with 8 bases of the junction left unmatched. The CDR3 has 16 amino acids. From the 5' RACE reads, TCRdb called clonotypes with MiXCR, one entry per CDR3 protein. Among roughly 770,000 distinct CDR3 sequences listed, roughly 20% were seen once. These data also formed part of another study, on T cells expressing NK-cell markers. This second study says: It was sorted CD3+CD56+NKG2C+, CD3+CD56+NKG2C- and CD3+CD56-NKG2C+ T cells that supplied the TCR beta repertoires. In roughly six donors, dominant NKG2C+ clonotypes were roughly 1.0-7.5% of CD8+ T cells. There were a handful of donors in whom these clonotypes also led the CD3+CD56-NKG2C+ fraction. Uncertainty persisted over the HCMV specificity of expanded NKG2C+ T cell clones.

The origin of this receptor is a woman between 18 and 30 years old in good health. The source material was PBMCs. This chain uses TRBV16 with TRBJ2-7; 9 positions agree with TRBD2. The CDR3 DNA is TGTGCCAGCAGCCAATCTTTGACTAGCGGACACCACGAGCAGTACTTC. The encoded protein is CASSQSLTSGHHEQYF.